This TCR beta chain was captured by sequencing in a study of shared clonotypes between healthy human individuals. Replicate sorted-subset PCRs were loaded with around 0.2 ug DNA, roughly 33,000 T cell genomes. Some clones are missing from TCRdb's copy, which holds only in-frame ones; the method was immunoSEQ multiplex PCR. The sample lists 2 million to 3 million clones; over 85% were seen once. There are 15 residues in the CDR3. CDR1 and CDR2 (germline): MDHEN, SYDVKM. V shed 6 bases and J shed 1 base, with 13 bases lying between them. This TCR derives from a man aged 18-30 years in good health. Some clones in this sample may be carry-over from other donors' samples. The V and J genes are TRBV28 and TRBJ1-3, with D maybe TRBD1 (6 bases). The material sequenced was naive CD4+ T cells from PBMCs. Subset given: CD45RA+ positively selected. The CDR3 sequence is CASSPGQLSGNTIYF. DNA for the CDR3: TGTGCCAGCAGCCCTGGACAGTTATCTGGAAACACCATATATTTT.